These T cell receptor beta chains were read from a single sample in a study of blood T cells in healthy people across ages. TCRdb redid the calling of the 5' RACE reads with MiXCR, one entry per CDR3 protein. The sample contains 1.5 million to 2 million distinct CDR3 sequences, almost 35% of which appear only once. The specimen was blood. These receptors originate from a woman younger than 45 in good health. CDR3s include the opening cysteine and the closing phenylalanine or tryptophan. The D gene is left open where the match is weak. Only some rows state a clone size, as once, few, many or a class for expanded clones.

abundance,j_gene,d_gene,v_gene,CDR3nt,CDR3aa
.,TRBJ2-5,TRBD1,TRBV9,TGTGCCAGCAGCCCGAGACCCGGGACAGGGGGTGAGACCCAGTACTTC,CASSPRPGTGGETQYF
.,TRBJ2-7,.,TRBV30,TGTGCCTGGAGTGTACGGCAGGCCCGGGAGCAGTACTTC,CAWSVRQAREQYF
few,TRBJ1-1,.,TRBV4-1,TGCGCCAGCAGCCAAGTGGGGGGCCACACTGAAACTTTCTTT,CASSQVGGHTETFF
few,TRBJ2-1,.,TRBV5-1,TGCGCCAGCACCCCAGACTCTATGGGGACTGAGCAGTTCTTC,CASTPDSMGTEQFF
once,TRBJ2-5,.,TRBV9,TGTGCCAGCACCACAGGAGGTCGGGGGAAAGAGACCCAGTACTTC,CASTTGGRGKETQYF
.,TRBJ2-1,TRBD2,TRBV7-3,TGTGCCAGCCGGATGGAGGCGGGAGGGCCCCTGGGATCCTACAATGAGCAGTTCTTC,CASRMEAGGPLGSYNEQFF
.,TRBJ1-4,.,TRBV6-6,TGTGCCAGCAGTTACTCGATCGAGGGGGATGAAAAACTGTTTTTT,CASSYSIEGDEKLFF
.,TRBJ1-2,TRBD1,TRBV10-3,TGTGACATCAGCCTCGACAGGGGATTGACTGGCTACACCTTC,CDISLDRGLTGYTF
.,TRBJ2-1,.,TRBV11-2,TGTGTCAGCAGCTTGGGCGGAGGCCCCTACAATGAGCAGTTCTTC,CVSSLGGGPYNEQFF
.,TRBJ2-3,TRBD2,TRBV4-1,TGCGCCAGCAGCCAAGGAGGACTAGCGGGGGACCTCGATAGCACAGATACGCAGTATTTT,CASSQGGLAGDLDSTDTQYF
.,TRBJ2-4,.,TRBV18,TGTGCCAGCTCACCCGCGGGACTCCTTAGGGACATTCAGTACTTC,CASSPAGLLRDIQYF
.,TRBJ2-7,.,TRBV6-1,TGTGCCAGCAGGGAAGGGGTCGGCCATGAGCAGTACTTC,CASREGVGHEQYF
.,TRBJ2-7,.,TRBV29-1,TGCAGCGTCTCCCGTGGGTACGAGCAGTACTTC,CSVSRGYEQYF
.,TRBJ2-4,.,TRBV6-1,TGTGCCATCGACAGTCACTTAGCCAAAAACATTCAGTACTTC,CAIDSHLAKNIQYF
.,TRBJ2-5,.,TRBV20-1,TGCAGTGCTAGAGATTTGGTCGGAGGGCAGGGTGGCGAGACCCAGTACTTC,CSARDLVGGQGGETQYF
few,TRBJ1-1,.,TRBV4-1,TGCGCCAGCAGCCCCTGGCGGGTCCCGAACACTGAAGCTTTCTTT,CASSPWRVPNTEAFF
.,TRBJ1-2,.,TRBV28,TGTGCCAGCAGCTCTCGCTACGGGGATGGCTACACCTTC,CASSSRYGDGYTF
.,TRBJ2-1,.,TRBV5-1,TGCGCCAGCAGCTTGGGGACTACACACAATGAGCAGTTCTTC,CASSLGTTHNEQFF
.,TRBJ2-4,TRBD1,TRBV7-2,TGTGCCAGCACCAGTGGGGACAGGGAAAACATTCAGTACTTC,CASTSGDRENIQYF
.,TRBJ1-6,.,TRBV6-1,TGTGCCAGCAGTGAAGTGGATAGGCCACCCCTCCACTTT,CASSEVDRPPLHF
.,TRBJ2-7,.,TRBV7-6,TGTGCCGGCAGCTTAGAGGTCTCCTACGAGCAGTACTTC,CAGSLEVSYEQYF
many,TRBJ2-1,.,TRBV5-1,TGCGCCAGCAGCTTGATTAGTAATGAGCAGTTCTTC,CASSLISNEQFF
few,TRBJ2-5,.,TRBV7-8,TGTGCCAGCAGCTTACGGCACAGGCAAGAGACCCAGTACTTC,CASSLRHRQETQYF
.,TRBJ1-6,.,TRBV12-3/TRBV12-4,TGTGCCAGCAGCCGCCGTGCGGGGGCAAGATCACCCCTCCACTTT,CASSRRAGARSPLHF
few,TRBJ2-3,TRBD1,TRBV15,TGTGCCACCAGCAGTTCACTTCGGGACAGGGAAACAGATACGCAGTATTTT,CATSSSLRDRETDTQYF
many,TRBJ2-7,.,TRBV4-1,TGCGCCAGCGCTGAGGGGGTCCGGAGGGAGCAGTACTTC,CASAEGVRREQYF
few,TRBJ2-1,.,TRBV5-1,TGCGCCAGCAGCAGTAGCGTTAGCTCCTACAATGAGCAGTTCTTC,CASSSSVSSYNEQFF
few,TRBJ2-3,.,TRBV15,TGTGCCACCAGCAGAGATTTGGCGGGGTCCCGAACAGATACGCAGTATTTT,CATSRDLAGSRTDTQYF
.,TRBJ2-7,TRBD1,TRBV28,TGTGCCAGCAGTTTATTTGGACAGGGGACCTACGAGCAGTACTTC,CASSLFGQGTYEQYF
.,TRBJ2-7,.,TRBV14,TGTGCCAGCAGCCTCCGAGGGGGTGTCCCCTACGAGCAGTACTTC,CASSLRGGVPYEQYF
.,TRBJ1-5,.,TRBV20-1,TGCAGTGCTAGGGGGGAGGGTGGGAGCAATCAGCCCCAGCATTTT,CSARGEGGSNQPQHF
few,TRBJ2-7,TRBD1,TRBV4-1,TGCGCCAGCAGCCAAGGGACAGGGGGTGCCGAGCAGTACTTC,CASSQGTGGAEQYF
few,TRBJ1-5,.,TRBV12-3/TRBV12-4,TGTGCCAGCAAACCGACAGGAGATCAGCCCCAGCATTTT,CASKPTGDQPQHF
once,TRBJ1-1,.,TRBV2,TGTGCCAGGACGGTTTCGAACACTGAAGCTTTCTTT,CARTVSNTEAFF
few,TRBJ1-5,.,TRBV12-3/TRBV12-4,TGTGCCAGCAGTTGGACGCGACTGGTCGAGGGGCCCCAGCATTTT,CASSWTRLVEGPQHF
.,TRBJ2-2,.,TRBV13,TGTGCCAGCAGCCCTGGGGCAGGGTCCGGGGAGCTGTTTTTT,CASSPGAGSGELFF
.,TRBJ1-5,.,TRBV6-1,TGTGCCAGCAGCCAAAGGGGGATCTATCAGCCCCAGCATTTT,CASSQRGIYQPQHF
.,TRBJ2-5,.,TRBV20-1,TGCAGTGCTAGGGGCAGGGCGTGGGAGACCCAGTACTTC,CSARGRAWETQYF
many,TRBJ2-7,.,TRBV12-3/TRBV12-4,TGTGCCAGCTCCCCATACGGCAGGGACTACGAGCAGTACTTC,CASSPYGRDYEQYF
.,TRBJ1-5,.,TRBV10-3,TGTGCCATCAGTGAGGCCCGGGGGCGCGGTCAGCCCCAGCATTTT,CAISEARGRGQPQHF
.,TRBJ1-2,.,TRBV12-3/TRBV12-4,TGTGCCAGCAGCATGGGGCTGACAGTCCCTTTTCTGGGCTACACCTTC,CASSMGLTVPFLGYTF
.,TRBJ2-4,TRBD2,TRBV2,TGTGCCAGCAGTGAGACTAGCGGGGAGCAGTACTTC,CASSETSGEQYF
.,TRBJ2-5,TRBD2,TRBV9,TGTGCCAGCAGCGTAGGGACTTCGGCGGGAGACCAAGAGACCCAGTACTTC,CASSVGTSAGDQETQYF
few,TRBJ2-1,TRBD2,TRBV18,TGTGCCAGCTCACCGACGAGCGGGAGCAATTACAATGAGCAGTTCTTC,CASSPTSGSNYNEQFF
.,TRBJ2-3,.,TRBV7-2,TGTGCCAGCACAATTTTTGGGTATTCCACTTTACGATATAGCACAGATACGCAGTATTTT,CASTIFGYSTLRYSTDTQYF
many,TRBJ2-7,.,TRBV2,TGTGCCAGCAGTGATATTAAGCGCCCCCGGCCCTACGAGCAGTACTTC,CASSDIKRPRPYEQYF